This TCR beta chain was sequenced for a study of T-cell memory formation after mild COVID-19. The study, taken as a whole, reports: Unconfirmed was the SARS-CoV-2 specificity of second-wave clones that peaked on day 37.

Germline CDR1 reads SGHNT; CDR2 reads YYREEE (reference sequence). This CDR3 has 15 residues. The V and J ends lost 0 bases and 3 bases, in that order; junction bases with no gene match: 4. Using its own MiXCR run on the 5' RACE reads, TCRdb lists one record per CDR3 protein. The sample has approximately 260,000 distinct CDR3 sequences, around 15% seen once. Worth noting for this clonotype: The antigen is unknown.

The sequencing sample was made of PBMCs or a T cell subset sorted from them (not recorded which). This chain uses TRBV5-4 with TRBJ2-3; 7 nucleotides agree with TRBD1. This sequence originates from a man between 18 and 29 years old who had mild COVID-19 (a few samples of this study predate the infection). Cell type and time point are not known. The CDR3 region is CASSLGGQRTDTQYF. The CDR3 bases are TGTGCCAGCAGCTTGGGGGGACAGCGGACAGATACGCAGTATTTT.